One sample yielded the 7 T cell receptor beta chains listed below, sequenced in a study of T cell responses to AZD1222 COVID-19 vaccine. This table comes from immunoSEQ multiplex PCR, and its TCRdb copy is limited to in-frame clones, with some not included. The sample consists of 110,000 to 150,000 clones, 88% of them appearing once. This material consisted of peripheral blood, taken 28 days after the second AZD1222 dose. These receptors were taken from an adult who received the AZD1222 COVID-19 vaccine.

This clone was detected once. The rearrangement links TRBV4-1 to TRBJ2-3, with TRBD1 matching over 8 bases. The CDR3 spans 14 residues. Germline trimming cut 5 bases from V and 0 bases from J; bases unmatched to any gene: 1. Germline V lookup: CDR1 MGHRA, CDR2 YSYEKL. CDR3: CASSDRGSTDTQYF. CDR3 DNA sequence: TGCGCCAGCAGCGACAGGGGTAGCACAGATACGCAGTATTTT.

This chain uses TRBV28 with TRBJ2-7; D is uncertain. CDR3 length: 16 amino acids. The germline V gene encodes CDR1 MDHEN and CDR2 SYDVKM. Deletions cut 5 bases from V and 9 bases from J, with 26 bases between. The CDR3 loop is CASSPPPNPYAQGQYF. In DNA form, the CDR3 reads TGTGCCAGCAGTCCCCCCCCGAACCCGTACGCGCAAGGGCAGTACTTC.

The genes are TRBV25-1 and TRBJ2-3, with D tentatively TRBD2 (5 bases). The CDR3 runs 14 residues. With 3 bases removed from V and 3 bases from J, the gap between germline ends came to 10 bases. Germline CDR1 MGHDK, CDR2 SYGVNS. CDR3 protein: CASSDWLATDTQYF. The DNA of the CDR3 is TGTGCCAGCAGTGATTGGCTAGCAACAGATACGCAGTATTTT.

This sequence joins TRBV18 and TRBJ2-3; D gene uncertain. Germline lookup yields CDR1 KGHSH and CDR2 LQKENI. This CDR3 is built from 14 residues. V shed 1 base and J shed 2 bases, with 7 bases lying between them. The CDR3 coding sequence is TGTGCCAGCTCACCACAGGGCCTCACAGATACGCAGTATTTT. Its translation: CASSPQGLTDTQYF.

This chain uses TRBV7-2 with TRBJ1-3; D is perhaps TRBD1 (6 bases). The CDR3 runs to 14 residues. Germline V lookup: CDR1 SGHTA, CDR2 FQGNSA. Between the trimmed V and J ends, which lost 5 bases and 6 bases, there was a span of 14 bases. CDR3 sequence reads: CASSKNRAPNTIYF. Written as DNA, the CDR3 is TGTGCCAGCAGCAAAAACAGGGCCCCAAACACCATATATTTT. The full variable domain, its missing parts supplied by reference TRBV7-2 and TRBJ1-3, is GAGVSQSPSNKVTEKGKDVELRCDPISGHTALYWYRQSLGQGLEFLIYFQGNSAPDKSGLPSDRFSAERTGGSVSTLTIQRTQQEDSAVYLCASSKNRAPNTIYFGEGSWLTVV.

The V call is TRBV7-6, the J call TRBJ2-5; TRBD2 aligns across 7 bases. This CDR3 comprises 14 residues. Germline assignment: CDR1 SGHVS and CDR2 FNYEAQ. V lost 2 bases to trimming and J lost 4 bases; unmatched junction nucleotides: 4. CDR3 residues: CASSLTGGGETQYF. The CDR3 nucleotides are TGTGCCAGCAGCTTAACGGGGGGTGGAGAGACCCAGTACTTC.

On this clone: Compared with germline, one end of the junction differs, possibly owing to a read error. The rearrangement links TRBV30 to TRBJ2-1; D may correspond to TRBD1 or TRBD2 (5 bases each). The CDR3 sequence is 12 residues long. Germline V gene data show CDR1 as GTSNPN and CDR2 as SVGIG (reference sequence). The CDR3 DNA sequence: TGCCTTGGAGGTGGGGGTGGCAATGAGCAGTTCTTC. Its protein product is CLGGGGGNEQFF.